Listed below are T cell receptor beta chains from one sample, sequenced in a study of blood T cell repertoires in COVID-19. The protocol was immunoSEQ multiplex PCR, while the TCRdb copy is restricted to in-frame clones and leaves out a portion. The sample includes about 250,000 clones, over 75% of them seen just once. The sequenced sample was peripheral blood. These receptors were obtained from a woman younger than 45 with acute or convalescent COVID-19. CDR3s include the opening cysteine and the closing phenylalanine or tryptophan. Fields, in order: V gene, J gene, clone size, D gene, CDR3 protein, CDR3 DNA. D genes are given only for firm matches. Clone sizes are given selectively: once, few, many, or a class where the clone is expanded.

>TRBV11-2|TRBJ2-5|NA|NA
CASSLGVSRKETQYF
TGTGCCAGCAGCTTAGGAGTTTCGAGAAAAGAGACCCAGTACTTC
>TRBV3-1/TRBV3-2|TRBJ1-6|NA|TRBD1
CASSLNQGATSPLHF
TGTGCCAGCAGCCTCAATCAGGGGGCTACTTCACCCCTCCACTTT
>TRBV6-5|TRBJ1-2|NA|NA
CASSYSRSANYGYTF
TGTGCCAGCAGTTACTCGAGGTCAGCCAACTATGGCTACACCTTC
>TRBV19|TRBJ1-3|NA|NA
CASSLDTSGVTIYF
TGTGCCAGTAGTTTGGACACCTCTGGGGTCACCATATATTTT
>TRBV7-9|TRBJ1-2|NA|NA
CASSPRTAAMDSYGYTF
TGTGCCAGCAGCCCCCGGACCGCCGCGATGGACTCTTATGGCTACACCTTC
>TRBV19|TRBJ2-1|NA|TRBD2
CASNAGGYNEQFF
TGTGCCAGTAACGCGGGAGGCTACAATGAGCAGTTCTTC
>TRBV6-2/TRBV6-3|TRBJ2-5|NA|TRBD1
CASSRQGTETQYF
TGTGCCAGCAGCAGACAGGGTACGGAGACCCAGTACTTC
>TRBV6-5|TRBJ1-5|NA|NA
CASLLRGSNQPQHF
TGTGCCAGCCTTCTTCGGGGGAGCAATCAGCCCCAGCATTTT
>TRBV11-2|TRBJ2-7|NA|TRBD1
CASSLKGQTQYF
TGTGCCAGCAGCTTAAAGGGACAGACGCAGTACTTC
>TRBV4-3|TRBJ2-7|NA|NA
CASSPQALRRDVWIEQYF
TGCGCCAGCAGCCCCCAGGCGCTAAGGCGGGACGTCTGGATCGAGCAGTACTTC
>TRBV9|TRBJ2-1|NA|TRBD1
CASSVGQGSYNEQFF
TGTGCCAGCAGCGTAGGACAGGGGTCCTACAATGAGCAGTTCTTC
>TRBV20-1|TRBJ2-4|NA|TRBD2
CSASIAGLLAKNIQYF
TGCAGTGCTAGTATAGCGGGGCTACTAGCCAAAAACATTCAGTACTTC
>TRBV24-1|TRBJ2-1|NA|NA
CATSDPKLPNEQFF
TGTGCCACCAGTGATCCGAAGCTGCCCAATGAGCAGTTCTTC
>TRBV5-6|TRBJ2-7|NA|TRBD1
CASSSSTGLVEQYF
TGTGCCAGCAGCTCCTCGACAGGGTTAGTCGAGCAGTACTTC
>TRBV27|TRBJ1-1|NA|TRBD1
CASRPRGQREEAFF
TGTGCCAGCAGACCCAGGGGACAGCGGGAGGAAGCTTTCTTT
>TRBV5-1|TRBJ2-1|NA|NA
CASSSGTDNNEQFF
TGCGCCAGCAGCTCCGGGACTGATAACAATGAGCAGTTCTTC
>TRBV6-2/TRBV6-3|TRBJ2-1|once|TRBD1
CASSRTGDRIFRGEQFF
TGTGCCAGCAGTCGGACAGGGGACCGGATTTTCCGAGGTGAGCAGTTCTTC
>TRBV24-1|TRBJ2-3|NA|TRBD2
CATSEAGTNTQYF
TGTGCCACCAGTGAGGCAGGGACTAATACGCAGTATTTT
>TRBV6-5|TRBJ1-2|NA|TRBD1
CASSRQGRNYGYTF
TGTGCCAGCAGTCGACAGGGTCGTAACTATGGCTACACCTTC
>TRBV6-2/TRBV6-3|TRBJ2-1|NA|TRBD2
CASSSLPNVLAGDNEQFF
TGTGCCAGCAGTTCCCTTCCTAACGTTCTAGCGGGAGACAATGAGCAGTTCTTC
>TRBV6-5|TRBJ2-7|NA|NA
CASSYSPRSYEQYF
TGTGCCAGCAGTTACTCTCCCAGGTCCTACGAGCAGTACTTC
>TRBV6-2/TRBV6-3|TRBJ2-5|NA|TRBD1
CASSYPEVPGTGIGQGETQYF
TGTGCCAGCAGTTACCCTGAGGTCCCCGGGACAGGGATCGGCCAGGGAGAGACCCAGTACTTC
>TRBV4-2|TRBJ2-1|NA|TRBD2
CASSQDDSRAAGGPVEQFF
TGTGCCAGCAGCCAAGATGATTCACGTGCAGCGGGAGGGCCGGTTGAGCAGTTCTTC
>TRBV30|TRBJ1-2|NA|TRBD1
CAWSVPGGSNYGYTF
TGTGCCTGGAGTGTACCAGGGGGTTCTAACTATGGCTACACCTTC
>TRBV27|TRBJ1-1|NA|NA
CASSSLDWDEAFF
TGTGCCAGCAGTTCCCTGGACTGGGATGAAGCTTTCTTT
>TRBV19|TRBJ1-1|NA|TRBD1
CASSIAGGSTEAFF
TGTGCCAGTAGTATAGCAGGGGGTTCCACTGAAGCTTTCTTT
>TRBV30|TRBJ2-5|NA|NA
CAWSVGFDKTQYF
TGTGCCTGGAGCGTCGGATTCGACAAGACCCAGTACTTC
>TRBV27|TRBJ2-7|NA|TRBD1
CASSGQGVVDEQYF
TGTGCCAGCAGTGGACAGGGGGTCGTCGACGAGCAGTACTTC
>TRBV9|TRBJ1-3|once|NA
CASSVETSGNTIYF
TGTGCCAGCAGCGTAGAGACATCAGGAAACACCATATATTTT
>TRBV7-9|TRBJ2-7|NA|NA
CASSNPSRNEQYF
TGTGCCAGCAGCAACCCCTCGAGGAACGAGCAGTACTTC
>TRBV12-3/TRBV12-4|TRBJ1-1|NA|NA
CAGHTEAFF
TGTGCCGGCCACACTGAAGCTTTCTTT
>TRBV30|TRBJ1-1|once|TRBD1
CAWVWTGTSTEAFF
TGTGCCTGGGTTTGGACAGGGACTTCAACTGAAGCTTTCTTT
>TRBV27|TRBJ2-2|NA|NA
CASSLLFGRGAGELFF
TGTGCCAGCAGTCTTCTTTTTGGGAGAGGTGCCGGGGAGCTGTTTTTT
>TRBV5-4|TRBJ1-1|few|TRBD1
CASSTDRGRRGTEAFF
TGTGCCAGCAGCACCGACAGGGGGCGTAGGGGCACTGAAGCTTTCTTT
>TRBV24-1|TRBJ2-1|NA|TRBD2
CATSEHTSGSVNEQFF
TGTGCCACCAGTGAGCATACTAGCGGGAGTGTTAATGAGCAGTTCTTC
>TRBV21-1|TRBJ2-7|once|NA
CASSPRRTDPYEQYF
TGTGCCAGCAGCCCCCGGAGGACGGACCCCTACGAGCAGTACTTC
>TRBV11-3|TRBJ1-5|NA|TRBD1
CASSPPPTGGVESQPQHF
TGTGCCAGCAGCCCCCCCCCGACAGGGGGTGTTGAGAGTCAGCCCCAGCATTTT
>TRBV19|TRBJ2-1|NA|NA
CASSIERFYNEQFF
TGTGCCAGTAGTATCGAGCGGTTCTACAATGAGCAGTTCTTC
>TRBV27|TRBJ1-1|NA|NA
CASQRGNTEAFF
TGTGCCAGCCAACGGGGGAACACTGAAGCTTTCTTT
>TRBV7-3|TRBJ2-1|NA|NA
CASSFKPTLGNEQFF
TGTGCCAGCAGCTTTAAGCCCACTCTAGGCAATGAGCAGTTCTTC
>TRBV15|TRBJ2-7|once|NA
CATSRDRGYEQYF
TGTGCCACCAGCAGAGATAGGGGCTACGAGCAGTACTTC
>TRBV24-1|TRBJ1-5|NA|NA
CATSEAIANQPQHF
TGTGCCACCAGTGAAGCTATAGCAAATCAGCCCCAGCATTTT
>TRBV7-2|TRBJ2-3|NA|TRBD2
CASSLMGLSTDTQYF
TGTGCCAGCAGCTTAATGGGACTAAGCACAGATACGCAGTATTTT
>TRBV24-1|TRBJ1-1|NA|TRBD1
CATRARGLAEAFF
TGTGCCACCAGGGCCAGGGGGTTGGCTGAAGCTTTCTTT
>TRBV6-4|TRBJ2-1|NA|NA
CASSGRAGTNEQFF
TGTGCCAGCAGTGGGAGGGCCGGAACAAATGAGCAGTTCTTC
>TRBV7-2|TRBJ2-5|NA|NA
CASSFGVQETQYF
TGTGCCAGCAGCTTCGGGGTACAAGAGACCCAGTACTTC
>TRBV27|TRBJ2-7|NA|NA
CASSSRDTRREQYF
TGTGCCAGCAGTTCACGGGACACACGGCGCGAGCAGTACTTC
>TRBV4-1|TRBJ2-5|NA|TRBD2
CASSRIAGEEQETQYF
TGCGCCAGCAGCCGTATAGCGGGAGAAGAGCAGGAGACCCAGTACTTC